One sample yielded the 26 T cell receptor beta chains listed below, sequenced in a study of shared clonotypes between healthy human individuals. The method was immunoSEQ multiplex PCR; TCRdb's version includes in-frame clones alone and lacks a portion of them. The data show roughly 2.2 million clones, with roughly 93% seen just once and under 0.45% held by the top ten. The sequenced sample was naive CD4+ T cells from PBMCs. The sample's subset: CD45RA+ positively selected. These receptors all stem from a man younger than 35 in good health. Some clones in this sample may be carry-over from other donors' samples.

The chain couples TRBV7-9 to TRBJ2-1; D is ambiguous. The germline V gene encodes CDR1 SEHNR and CDR2 FQNEAQ (reference sequence). This CDR3 is 15 amino acids long. The V end lost 4 bases, the J end lost 7 bases, and 17 bases lay between the germline ends. The CDR3 nucleotides are TGTGCCAGCAGCTCCCCCGGAGCCTTGGGGAATGAGCAGTTCTTC. Its protein is CASSSPGALGNEQFF.

A remark on this clone: This sample includes further DNA sequences coding for the same CDR3. The V and J genes are TRBV28 and TRBJ2-5, with 7 bases identical to TRBD1. Per the germline V gene, CDR1 is MDHEN and CDR2 is SYDVKM. The CDR3 consists of 13 residues. V dropped 2 bases and J dropped 4; count of bases not matched to a gene: 1. Written as DNA, the CDR3 is TGTGCCAGCAGTTTAGGGACAGTAGAGACCCAGTACTTC. The encoded protein is CASSLGTVETQYF.

The genes are TRBV11-2 and TRBJ2-7; TRBD1 matches 7 bases. The CDR3 is 13 amino acids. The junction had 8 bases not matched to a gene; V was cut back by 5 bases and J by 7 bases. Germline loops: CDR1 SGHAT, CDR2 FQNNGV. As DNA, the CDR3 is TGTGCCAGCAGCCGACAGGGCCCGGGGGAGCAGTACTTC. Protein product: CASSRQGPGEQYF.

This chain uses TRBV12-5 with TRBJ1-1; D is undetermined. CDR1 and CDR2 (germline): LGHNT, FRNRAP. The CDR3 sequence is 14 residues long. V was cut by 5 bases and J by 2 bases, with 12 bases left in between. The CDR3 loop is CASGHRELNTEAFF. CDR3 nucleotides: TGTGCTAGTGGTCATAGAGAGCTAAACACTGAAGCTTTCTTT. The complete variable domain, with remaining parts taken from reference TRBV12-5 and TRBJ1-1, reads DARVTQTPRHKVTEMGQEVTMRCQPILGHNTVFWYRQTMMQGLELLAYFRNRAPLDDSGMPKDRFSAEMPDATLATLKIQPSEPRDSAVYFCASGHRELNTEAFFGQGTRLTVV.

The chain combines TRBV9 with TRBJ2-7; TRBD1 aligns across 7 bases. The V and J ends lost 1 base and 1 base, in that order; junction bases with no gene match: 5. The CDR3 spans 15 residues. CDR1 is SGDLS and CDR2 is YYNGEE in the germline V gene. Here the CDR3 reads CASSVSTGDSYEQYF. The CDR3 coding sequence is TGTGCCAGCAGCGTAAGTACAGGGGATTCCTACGAGCAGTACTTC.

This chain connects TRBV6-5 to TRBJ1-1, with 8 bases identical to TRBD1. The germline CDR1 and CDR2 sequences are MNHEY and SVGAGI. J gave up 0 bases and V 6 bases, and 3 bases lay outside the gene matches. The CDR3 contains 14 residues. The chain's CDR3 is CASRDRAMNTEAFF. CDR3 bases: TGTGCCAGCAGGGACAGGGCGATGAACACTGAAGCTTTCTTT.

The chain joins TRBV10-3 to TRBJ1-1, with D hard to call. The CDR3 is 13 residues long. Germline V lookup: CDR1 ENHRY, CDR2 SYGVKD. V lost 8 bases, J lost 3 bases, and 13 bases lay in between. The DNA of the CDR3 is TGTGCCATCCGTTCGTATAGGGACACTGAAGCTTTCTTT. Amino acids: CAIRSYRDTEAFF.

Comment on this clone: Other DNA sequences in the same sample also yield this CDR3. The DNA of the CDR3 is TGTGCCAGCAGCTTAGAGCGAGGGGGCGGCTACACCTTC. It codes for CASSLERGGGYTF. This chain links TRBV7-2 with TRBJ1-2; 7 bases agree with TRBD1. Germline CDR1 and CDR2: SGHTA and FQGNSA. The ends lost 1 base at V and 8 bases at J; junction bases unmatched: 4. The CDR3 sequence is 13 residues long.

As for this clone: Other nucleotide sequences in the sample specify the same CDR3. V gene TRBV20-1 combines with J gene TRBJ2-5; D is unresolved. Germline V lookup: CDR1 DFQATT, CDR2 SNEGSKA (reference sequence). The CDR3 runs 10 residues. The V end was cut by 6 bases, the J end by 5 bases, with 7 bases between. In nucleotides, the CDR3 is TGCAGTGCCCGGGCCGAGACCCAGTACTTC. This sequence encodes CSARAETQYF.

J is TRBJ2-1 and V is TRBV21-1; the listed D gene, TRBD2, was not tested against the DNA. TRBV21-1 is given as a pseudogene. The length of the CDR3 is 12 residues. For the CDR3, the DNA is TGTGCCAGCAGCAAAGGCGGCCGTGAGCAGTTCTTC. Residues: CASSKGGREQFF.

The CDR3 sequence is CASSYAGDRAKNIQYF. CDR3 DNA: TGTGCCAGCAGTTACGCGGGGGACCGAGCCAAAAACATTCAGTACTTC. The gene calls are TRBV6-5 and TRBJ2-4, with TRBD2 matching 7 bases. V was pared by 2 bases and J by 0 bases, with 4 bases of the junction left unmatched. CDR3 length: 16 amino acids. The V gene's germline CDR1 is MNHEY and CDR2 SVGAGI.

The rearrangement joins TRBV5-4 to TRBJ2-1, with TRBD2 identical over 8 bases. J gave up 8 bases and V 0 bases, and 4 bases lay outside the gene matches. The CDR3 runs 14 residues. Germline CDR1 reads SGHNT; CDR2 reads YYREEE (reference sequence). The CDR3 nucleotides are TGTGCCAGCAGCTTGGGCGGTAGCGGGGATGAGCAGTTCTTC. This encodes CASSLGGSGDEQFF. The variable domain in full, completed from reference TRBV5-4 and TRBJ2-1, reads ETGVTQSPTHLIKTRGQQVTLRCSSQSGHNTVSWYQQALGQGPQFIFQYYREEENGRGNFPPRFSGLQFPNYSSELNVNALELDDSALYLCASSLGGSGDEQFFGPGTRLTVL.

This chain joins TRBV6-1 and TRBJ1-2, with no clear D. The CDR3 is 11 amino acids. V lost 4 bases to trimming and J lost 5 bases, with 5 bases between them. In germline, CDR1 is MNHNS, CDR2 SASEGT. CDR3 nucleotide sequence: TGTGCCAGCAGTGCGAGTTATGGCTACACCTTC. Translated, it gives CASSASYGYTF.

This clone occurred a few times. This rearrangement joins TRBV28 to TRBJ1-1; D is undetermined. CDR3 size: 12 residues. The germline V and J ends were trimmed by 1 base and 8 bases, with 8 bases remaining between them. Germline values: CDR1 MDHEN, CDR2 SYDVKM. The CDR3 DNA follows: TGTGCCAGCAGTTTATCGCACGGAGAAGCTTTCTTT. Translation gives CASSLSHGEAFF.

This chain joins TRBV5-1 and TRBJ2-1, with TRBD2 identical over 9 bases. With V trimmed by 3 bases and J by 5 bases, 9 bases remained unmatched. Germline V gene lookup returns CDR1 SGHRS and CDR2 YFSETQ. CDR3 size: 16 residues. Here the CDR3 DNA reads TGCGCCAGCAGCTGGCGGTTTAGCGGGAGTAACAATGAGCAGTTCTTC. Its protein is CASSWRFSGSNNEQFF.

This chain joins TRBV11-3 and TRBJ1-1; D is undetermined. The V gene's germline CDR1 is SGHNT and CDR2 YENEEA. The V gene lost 5 bases and the J gene lost 3 bases, with 10 bases spanning the gap. The CDR3 is 13 amino acids. This CDR3 reads CASSRAPDTEAFF. CDR3 sequence (DNA): TGTGCCAGCAGCCGAGCACCGGACACTGAAGCTTTCTTT. The whole variable domain, remainder taken from reference TRBV11-3 and TRBJ1-1, is EAGVVQSPRYKIIEKKQPVAFWCNPISGHNTLYWYLQNLGQGPELLIRYENEEAVDDSQLPKDRFSAERLKGVDSTLKIQPAELGDSAVYLCASSRAPDTEAFFGQGTRLTVV.

CDR3 nucleotide sequence: TGTGCCAGCCCCAACCGCTCCCGTGGTTCTGGGGCCAACGTCCTGACTTTC. It translates to CASPNRSRGSGANVLTF. This rearrangement joins TRBV6-7 to TRBJ2-6; D gene uncertain. TRBV6-7 is noted as an ORF with a role that remains uncertain. V dropped 8 bases and J dropped 1 base, with 18 bases sitting between them. The CDR3 length is 17 residues.

With respect to this clone: The same CDR3 can be traced to other DNA sequences in this sample. The chain carries TRBV28 and TRBJ1-5; D not certain. CDR3 size: 11 residues. The V and J ends lost 8 bases and 2 bases respectively, with 4 bases between them. The V gene's germline CDR1 is MDHEN and CDR2 SYDVKM. CDR3 protein: CASGGNQPQHF. CDR3 bases: TGTGCCAGCGGGGGCAATCAGCCCCAGCATTTT.

The chain has TRBV5-1 and TRBJ2-5, with 7 bases aligning to TRBD1. This CDR3 has 16 amino acids. Germline V CDR1 and CDR2: SGHRS, YFSETQ. V dropped 4 bases and J dropped 0; count of bases not matched to a gene: 9. CDR3 in amino acids: CASSMDRDSYQETQYF. The DNA for the CDR3 is TGCGCCAGCAGCATGGACCGGGACAGCTACCAAGAGACCCAGTACTTC.

The chain employs TRBV18 and TRBJ2-5, with TRBD2 as a possible D gene (5 bases). Trimming took 3 bases from V and 1 from J, leaving 18 bases between them. The CDR3 extends over 17 amino acids. Germline CDR1 and CDR2: KGHSH and LQKENI. CDR3 region: CASSPLYSGVSQETQYF. As DNA, the CDR3 is TGTGCCAGCTCACCGCTGTATTCCGGGGTGAGCCAAGAGACCCAGTACTTC.

The chain uses TRBV15 and TRBJ1-5; D remains unclear. With 1 base removed from V and 5 bases from J, the gap between germline ends came to 9 bases. CDR3 length: 14 amino acids. Germline loops: CDR1 LNHNV, CDR2 YYDKDF (reference sequence). The CDR3 DNA is TGTGCCACCAGCAGAGTGTCAAGGGATCAGCCCCAGCATTTT. Protein sequence: CATSRVSRDQPQHF.

V and J are TRBV25-1 and TRBJ2-5; 9 bases are shared with TRBD2. Unmatched junction bases numbered 8, after V lost 3 bases and J lost 0 bases. The CDR3 loop spans 17 amino acids. Per germline, CDR1 MGHDK and CDR2 SYGVNS. The CDR3 loop is CASSDLGLALYQETQYF. The CDR3 bases are TGTGCCAGCAGTGACCTTGGACTAGCGCTGTACCAAGAGACCCAGTACTTC.

The V call is TRBV7-9, the J call TRBJ2-1; TRBD2 matches at 11 bases. J gave up 6 bases and V 6 bases, and 7 bases lay outside the gene matches. The CDR3 contains 15 residues. The V gene's germline CDR1 is SEHNR and CDR2 FQNEAQ (reference sequence). The CDR3 region has the DNA TGTGCCAGCAGTATTATAGCGGGAGGGGTCAATGAGCAGTTCTTC. The encoded protein is CASSIIAGGVNEQFF.

The V call is TRBV7-2, the J call TRBJ2-5, with 9 bases that match TRBD1. CDR1 and CDR2 (germline): SGHTA, FQGNSA. Unmatched junction bases numbered 5, after V lost 1 base and J lost 5 bases. The CDR3 runs to 15 residues. The CDR3 bases are TGTGCCAGCAGCTTAGAACAGGGGGCTAGGGAGACCCAGTACTTC. Translation gives CASSLEQGARETQYF.

This chain connects TRBV9 to TRBJ2-1; 11 bases map to TRBD2. The germline CDR1 and CDR2 sequences are SGDLS and YYNGEE. J lost 6 bases, V lost 4 bases, and 12 bases had no gene match. The CDR3 runs 17 residues. The CDR3 region has the DNA TGTGCCAGCAGCCCCCATAGGACTAGCGGGTCCCTCAATGAGCAGTTCTTC. It is translated as CASSPHRTSGSLNEQFF. The variable domain in full, completed from reference TRBV9 and TRBJ2-1, reads DSGVTQTPKHLITATGQRVTLRCSPRSGDLSVYWYQQSLDQGLQFLIQYYNGEERAKGNILERFSAQQFPDLHSELNLSSLELGDSALYFCASSPHRTSGSLNEQFFGPGTRLTVL.

In its sample, this clone was seen once. Other DNA sequences in this sample translate to the same CDR3. This sequence joins TRBV29-1 and TRBJ1-1, with a weak D call TRBD1 (5 bases). Trimming left V 3 bases short and J 0 bases short, with 8 bases between. Germline V CDR1 and CDR2: SQVTM, ANQGSEA. The CDR3 totals 13 residues. Written as DNA, the CDR3 is TGCAGCGTTGAGGGACGATTGAACACTGAAGCTTTCTTT. It encodes CSVEGRLNTEAFF.